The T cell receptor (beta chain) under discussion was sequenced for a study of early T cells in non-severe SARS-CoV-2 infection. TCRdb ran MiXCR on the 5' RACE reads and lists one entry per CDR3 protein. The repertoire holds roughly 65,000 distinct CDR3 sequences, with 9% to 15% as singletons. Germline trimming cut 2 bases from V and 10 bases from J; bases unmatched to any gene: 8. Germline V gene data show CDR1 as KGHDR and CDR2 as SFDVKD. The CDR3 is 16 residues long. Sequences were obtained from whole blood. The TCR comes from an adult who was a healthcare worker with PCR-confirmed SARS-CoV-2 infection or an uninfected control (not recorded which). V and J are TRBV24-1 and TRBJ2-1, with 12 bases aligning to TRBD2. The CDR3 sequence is CATSDSPSGGAREQFF. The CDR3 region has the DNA TGTGCCACCAGTGATTCCCCTAGCGGGGGGGCAAGAGAGCAGTTCTTC.